This T cell receptor (beta chain) was sequenced in a study of STAT3 mutations in large granular lymphocyte leukemia. Germline V gives CDR1 SGHNT, CDR2 YYREEE (reference sequence). This CDR3 region has 12 residues. Between the trimmed V and J ends, which lost 3 bases and 5 bases, there was a span of 8 bases. This table comes from immunoSEQ multiplex PCR, and its TCRdb copy is limited to in-frame clones, with some not included. In the table there are roughly 4,000 clones, less than 75% of which are singletons. On this clone itself: Its antigen is still unknown.

Whole-study results and caveats: Clonal expansion was inferred from other time points because no sample existed at each clone's first appearance. Every T-cell large granular lymphocyte leukemia patient had at least one immunodominant TCR beta clonotype. TCR clonotype switching after therapy occurred in about 35% of the 18 patients.

The sequence was obtained from a man aged 55 to 70 with T-cell large granular lymphocyte leukemia. Some clones in this sample may be carry-over from other donors' samples. The chain joins TRBV5-4 to TRBJ2-5; a weak D match, TRBD1 (6 bases). Sequenced sample: peripheral blood mononuclear cells. CDR3 loop: CASSWGRETQYF. The CDR3, as DNA: TGTGCCAGCAGCTGGGGGCGGGAGACCCAGTACTTC.